The 26 T cell receptor beta chains presented below share a single source sample, sequenced in a study of blood T cell repertoires in COVID-19 (dated by TCRdb to about 2020). The library was obtained by the immunoSEQ multiplex PCR assay. Here the immuneACCESS table is served through TCRdb, limited to in-frame sequences with V and J called. Missing clones are a known gap in these copies; in checked studies unresolved V genes cover under half, and the rest lacks a known reason. The sample profile shows over 150,000 clones; 70% to 85% of them were found once. The ten largest clones take up 6.9% of the sample. The sample comprised peripheral blood. The source of these receptors is a man older than 75 with COVID-19, enrolled during active disease.

V usage is TRBV19 and J usage is TRBJ1-6; TRBD1 aligns across 10 bases. Trimming took 10 bases from V and 8 from J; bases not matched to a gene: 5. In germline, CDR1 is LNHDA, CDR2 SQIVND (reference sequence). The length of the CDR3 is 13 residues. The CDR3 reads CATAGQGYSPLHF. For the CDR3, the DNA is TGTGCCACCGCGGGACAGGGGTATTCACCCCTCCACTTT. The entire variable domain, with the rest obtained from reference TRBV19 and TRBJ1-6, is as follows: DGGITQSPKYLFRKEGQNVTLSCEQNLNHDAMYWYRQDPGQGLRLIYYSQIVNDFQKGDIAEGYSVSREKKESFPLTVTSAQKNPTAFYLCATAGQGYSPLHFGNGTRLTVT.

The V and J genes are TRBV10-3 and TRBJ2-3, with TRBD1 as a possible D gene (6 bases). V lost 6 bases to trimming and J lost 4 bases, with 11 bases between them. Germline CDR1 is ENHRY and CDR2 is SYGVKD. This CDR3 contains 13 residues. The CDR3, as DNA: TGTGCCATCAGCTCAGGGGTCCCAGATACGCAGTATTTT. Protein: CAISSGVPDTQYF.

The chain joins TRBV7-2 to TRBJ2-3; D remains unclear. Looked up from germline, CDR1 is SGHTA and CDR2 is FQGNSA. Trimming took off 3 bases at V and 5 bases at J, with 3 bases between the two ends. This CDR3 has 11 residues. The CDR3 region is CASSFGDTQYF. The CDR3 DNA follows: TGTGCCAGCAGCTTCGGAGATACGCAGTATTTT.

The chain employs TRBV18 and TRBJ1-5; no clear D. The CDR3 sequence is 14 residues long. Germline V gene data show CDR1 as KGHSH and CDR2 as LQKENI. V shed 4 bases and J shed 7 bases, with 14 bases lying between them. Written as DNA, the CDR3 is TGTGCCAGCTCACTTCCAGAGACAAAACAGCCCCAGCATTTT. Translating gives CASSLPETKQPQHF.

The chain couples TRBV5-5 to TRBJ1-6; D remains ambiguous. The CDR3 has 15 residues. Trimming removed 1 base at V and 0 bases at J, with 5 bases between. Germline V gene lookup returns CDR1 SGHKS and CDR2 YYEKEE (reference sequence). CDR3 in amino acids: CASSLTSSYNSPLHF. The CDR3 DNA is TGTGCCAGCAGCTTGACCAGCTCCTATAATTCACCCCTCCACTTT.

The chain recombines TRBV6-7 with TRBJ2-1; weak D call: TRBD2 (5 bases). TRBV6-7 is an ORF, and what it does is uncertain. The CDR3 runs 20 residues. V lost 4 bases, J lost 0 bases, and 25 bases lay in between. DNA for the CDR3: TGTGCCAGCAGTTCCGCCTTACAAGTGAGAGGGTCTATCTCCTACAATGAGCAGTTCTTC. This codes for CASSSALQVRGSISYNEQFF.

V gene TRBV6-5 combines with J gene TRBJ1-4, with 9 bases matching TRBD1. Germline V gene data show CDR1 as MNHEY and CDR2 as SVGAGI. V trimming: 6 bases; J trimming: 7 bases; junction bases outside the gene matches: 9. The length of the CDR3 is 15 residues. The CDR3 DNA follows: TGTGCCAGCAGCTTTACGTCGGGACAGGGTGAAAAACTGTTTTTT. It is translated as CASSFTSGQGEKLFF.

This clone was seen ten or more times. Compared with germline, one end of the junction differs, possibly owing to a read error. The V call is TRBV12-3 or TRBV12-4, the J call TRBJ2-5; the D is unclear. The CDR3 has 13 amino acids. The CDR3 bases are TGTGCCAGCACTTTATCTAGTGCCGAGACCCAGTACTTC. Translated, it gives CASTLSSAETQYF.

The chain is built from TRBV5-8 and TRBJ2-5; weak D call: TRBD2 (7 bases). The CDR3 runs to 15 residues. CDR1 is SGHTS, CDR2 YDEGEE, per germline. V lost 6 bases, J lost 2 bases, and 17 bases lay in between. CDR3 amino acids: CASNWGRGTQETQYF. Written as DNA, the CDR3 is TGTGCCAGCAACTGGGGGCGGGGGACTCAAGAGACCCAGTACTTC. Full variable domain (missing parts from reference TRBV5-8 and TRBJ2-5): EAGVTQSPTHLIKTRGQQATLRCSPISGHTSVYWYQQALGLGLQFLLWYDEGEERNRGNFPPRFSGRQFPNYSSELNVNALELEDSALYLCASNWGRGTQETQYFGPGTRLLVL.

The chain links TRBV19 to TRBJ1-4; a weak D match, TRBD1 (6 bases). The CDR3 extends over 16 amino acids. Trimming removed 6 bases at V and 7 bases at J, with 21 bases between. CDR1 is LNHDA and CDR2 is SQIVND in the germline V gene (reference sequence). The CDR3 region has the DNA TGTGCCAGTAGCGCCAAGCCTACAGGGTTTGGTGAAAAACTGTTTTTT. Translated: CASSAKPTGFGEKLFF.

The V and J genes are TRBV5-1 and TRBJ2-1; D is unresolved. The CDR3 contains 15 residues. CDR1 SGHRS and CDR2 YFSETQ come from the germline V gene. V lost 1 base to trimming and J lost 0 bases, with 8 bases between them. CDR3 sequence (DNA): TGCGCCAGCAGCTTGACGCAGGCCTCCTACAATGAGCAGTTCTTC. The encoded protein is CASSLTQASYNEQFF.

This clone was picked up one time. The genes are TRBV3-1 (or the pseudogene TRBV3-2) and TRBJ1-4; no clear D. Germline V CDR1 and CDR2: LGHDT, YNNKEL (reference sequence). Trimming cost V 5 bases and J 5 bases, with 12 bases left between them. The CDR3 runs 14 residues. The CDR3: CASSFTGGNEKLFF. The DNA for the CDR3 is TGTGCCAGCAGCTTTACGGGAGGGAATGAAAAACTGTTTTTT.

The chain is built from TRBV3-1 (or the pseudogene TRBV3-2) and TRBJ1-4, with 9 bases identical to TRBD1. The V gene's germline CDR1 is LGHDT and CDR2 YNNKEL (reference sequence). The CDR3 covers 14 residues. The ends lost 5 bases at V and 5 bases at J; junction bases unmatched: 3. The CDR3 nucleotides read TGTGCCAGCAGCGCCGGGACAGGGAATGAAAAACTGTTTTTT. It yields the protein CASSAGTGNEKLFF.

The chain carries TRBV6-2 or TRBV6-3 and TRBJ1-2; possibly TRBD1 for D (6 bases). In germline, CDR1 is MNHEY, CDR2 SVGEGT. V lost 2 bases, J lost 4 bases, and 11 bases lay in between. The CDR3 spans 14 residues. The CDR3 region is CASSYTTGPYGYTF. CDR3 DNA: TGTGCCAGCAGTTACACAACAGGGCCCTATGGCTACACCTTC.

This CDR3 reads CASSVTVMGTGELFF. CDR3 nucleotides: TGCGCCAGCAGCGTGACAGTAATGGGAACCGGGGAGCTGTTTTTT. This chain links TRBV4-1 with TRBJ2-2, with D perhaps matching TRBD1 (5 bases). Germline lookup yields CDR1 MGHRA and CDR2 YSYEKL. V was clipped by 5 bases and J by 5 bases, with 15 bases between them. This CDR3 is 15 amino acids long.

The table lists this clone with a count of one. CDR3 bases: TGTGCCAGCAGCTTAGTATCCGACAGGGGGACCCATCAGCCCCAGCATTTT. As protein: CASSLVSDRGTHQPQHF. The J gene is TRBJ1-5, the V gene TRBV7-2; 9 bases line up with TRBD1. V shed 1 base, J shed 5 bases, and the junction held 9 bases outside the gene matches. The CDR3 is 17 amino acids. Per the germline V gene, CDR1 is SGHTA and CDR2 is FQGNSA.

V usage is TRBV6-2 or TRBV6-3 and J usage is TRBJ2-1, with 9 nucleotides matching TRBD2. Germline V gives CDR1 MNHEY, CDR2 SVGEGT. There are 16 residues in the CDR3. The V and J ends lost 0 bases and 3 bases, in that order; junction bases with no gene match: 3. The CDR3 nucleotides are TGTGCCAGCAGTTACTCGGCTAGCGGGGTCTACAATGAGCAGTTCTTC. It yields the protein CASSYSASGVYNEQFF.

This sequence joins TRBV21-1 and TRBJ1-4; the table's D call, TRBD1, was not checked against the DNA. TRBV21-1 is noted as a pseudogene. The CDR3 totals 14 residues. The CDR3: CASSKRQGAKKLFF. The CDR3, as DNA: TGTGCCAGCAGCAAGAGACAGGGGGCCAAGAAACTGTTTTTT.

The rearrangement joins TRBV18 to TRBJ1-6, with D maybe TRBD1 (5 bases). The germline CDR1 and CDR2 sequences are KGHSH and LQKENI. V was shortened by 6 bases and J by 4 bases, with 10 bases between the two germline ends. This CDR3 region has 14 residues. CDR3 in amino acids: CASSPGLYNSPLHF. Written as DNA, the CDR3 is TGTGCCAGCTCTCCGGGACTTTATAATTCACCCCTCCACTTT.

V is TRBV18 and J is TRBJ1-4, with TRBD1 matching 7 bases. The V and J ends lost 3 bases and 7 bases, in that order; junction bases with no gene match: 5. Germline V lookup: CDR1 KGHSH, CDR2 LQKENI. CDR3 length equals 14 residues. This CDR3 reads CASSPTGAGEKLFF. In DNA form, the CDR3 reads TGTGCCAGCTCACCTACAGGGGCGGGTGAAAAACTGTTTTTT. Looking up the rest from reference TRBV18 and TRBJ1-4 gives the full variable domain: NAGVMQNPRHLVRRRGQEARLRCSPMKGHSHVYWYRQLPEEGLKFMVYLQKENIIDESGMPKERFSAEFPKEGPSILRIQQVVRGDSAAYFCASSPTGAGEKLFFGSGTQLSVL.

The chain uses TRBV5-6 and TRBJ2-7; TRBD1 might be the D (7 bases). Trimming took off 4 bases at V and 1 base at J, with 12 bases between the two ends. The CDR3 is 14 amino acids. CDR1 is SGHDT, CDR2 YYEEEE, per germline. Written as DNA, the CDR3 is TGTGCCAGCAGCAGAGCAGGGGGGTCCTACGAGCAGTACTTC. Protein: CASSRAGGSYEQYF.

A few counts support this clone. The genes are TRBV19 and TRBJ1-6, with 8 positions matching TRBD1. The CDR3 extends over 16 amino acids. Trimming at V came to 8 bases and at J to 5 bases, leaving 11 bases not matched to a gene. CDR1 and CDR2 from the germline V gene are LNHDA and SQIVND (reference sequence). The CDR3 DNA reads as TGTGCCAGTCTAGGGGCCAGACAGGGGAATAATTCACCCCTCCACTTT. This codes for CASLGARQGNNSPLHF.

This chain connects TRBV19 to TRBJ1-1, with D hard to call. Germline V gene data show CDR1 as LNHDA and CDR2 as SQIVND (reference sequence). This CDR3 spans 14 amino acids. V dropped 8 bases and J dropped 1 base, with 14 bases sitting between them. The CDR3 bases are TGTGCCAGTCATACCCGGGGAGCGAACACTGAAGCTTTCTTT. Residues: CASHTRGANTEAFF. The variable domain in full, with the rest retrieved from reference TRBV19 and TRBJ1-1, is DGGITQSPKYLFRKEGQNVTLSCEQNLNHDAMYWYRQDPGQGLRLIYYSQIVNDFQKGDIAEGYSVSREKKESFPLTVTSAQKNPTAFYLCASHTRGANTEAFFGQGTRLTVV.

The chain has TRBV19 and TRBJ1-4; 9 bases agree with TRBD1. CDR1 LNHDA and CDR2 SQIVND come from the germline V gene (reference sequence). J lost 6 bases, V lost 6 bases, and 5 bases had no gene match. This CDR3 region has 14 residues. The CDR3 DNA reads TGTGCCAGTAGAGAACAGGGGGCTGATGAAAAACTGTTTTTT. Amino acid sequence: CASREQGADEKLFF.

The chain links TRBV10-3 to TRBJ2-5; tentatively, D is TRBD2 (5 bases). The V gene's germline CDR1 is ENHRY and CDR2 SYGVKD. Trimming took 4 bases from V and 5 from J, leaving 14 bases between them. The CDR3 has 14 amino acids. CDR3 region: CAISGEGLRETQYF. CDR3 nucleotide sequence: TGTGCCATCAGTGGAGAGGGCCTTAGGGAGACCCAGTACTTC.

The chain employs TRBV12-3 or TRBV12-4 and TRBJ1-5, with unresolved D. This CDR3 is built from 12 residues. V was shortened by 1 base and J by 11 bases, with 9 bases between the two germline ends. The CDR3 spells CASSLGLGTQHF. The CDR3 DNA follows: TGTGCCAGCAGTTTAGGGCTCGGGACCCAGCATTTT.